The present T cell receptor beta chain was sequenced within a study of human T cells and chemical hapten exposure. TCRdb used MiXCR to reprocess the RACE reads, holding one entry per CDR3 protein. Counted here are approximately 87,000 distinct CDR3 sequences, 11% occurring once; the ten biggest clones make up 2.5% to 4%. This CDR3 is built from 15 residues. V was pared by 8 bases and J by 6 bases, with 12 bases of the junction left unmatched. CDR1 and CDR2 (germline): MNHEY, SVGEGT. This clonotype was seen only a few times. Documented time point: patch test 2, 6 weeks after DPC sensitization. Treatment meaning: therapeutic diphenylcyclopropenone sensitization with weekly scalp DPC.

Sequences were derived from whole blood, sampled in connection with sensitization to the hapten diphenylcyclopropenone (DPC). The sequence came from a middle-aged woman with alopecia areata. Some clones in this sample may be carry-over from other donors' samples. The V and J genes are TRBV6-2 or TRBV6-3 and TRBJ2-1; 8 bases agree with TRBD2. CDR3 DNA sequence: TGTGCCAGCGGGGGAGGTAGCGGGGCCTCCAATGAGCAGTTCTTC. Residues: CASGGGSGASNEQFF.